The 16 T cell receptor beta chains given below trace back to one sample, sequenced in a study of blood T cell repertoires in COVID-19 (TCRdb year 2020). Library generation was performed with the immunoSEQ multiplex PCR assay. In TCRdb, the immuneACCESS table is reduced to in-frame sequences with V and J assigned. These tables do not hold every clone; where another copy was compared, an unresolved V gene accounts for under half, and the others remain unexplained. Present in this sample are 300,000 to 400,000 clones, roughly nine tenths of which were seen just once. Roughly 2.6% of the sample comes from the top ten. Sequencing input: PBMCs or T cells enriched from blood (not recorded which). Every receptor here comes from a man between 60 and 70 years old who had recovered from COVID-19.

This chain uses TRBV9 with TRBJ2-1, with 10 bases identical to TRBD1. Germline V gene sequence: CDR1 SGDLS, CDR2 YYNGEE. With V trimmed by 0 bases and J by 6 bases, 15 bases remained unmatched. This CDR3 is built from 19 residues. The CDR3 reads CASSVALLGTGVGGNEQFF. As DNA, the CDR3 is TGTGCCAGCAGCGTAGCTCTTTTGGGGACAGGGGTGGGTGGCAATGAGCAGTTCTTC.

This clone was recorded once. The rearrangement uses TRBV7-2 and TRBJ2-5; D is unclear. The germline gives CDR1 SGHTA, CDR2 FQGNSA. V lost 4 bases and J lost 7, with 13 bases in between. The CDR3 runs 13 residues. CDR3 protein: CASSSPVFVTQYF. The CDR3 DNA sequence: TGTGCCAGCAGCTCCCCGGTTTTCGTGACCCAGTACTTC.

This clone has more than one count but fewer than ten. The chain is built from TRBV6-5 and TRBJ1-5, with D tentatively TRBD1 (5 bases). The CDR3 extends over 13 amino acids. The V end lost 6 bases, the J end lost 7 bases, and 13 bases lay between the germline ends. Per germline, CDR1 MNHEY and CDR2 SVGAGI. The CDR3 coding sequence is TGTGCCAGCAGCGACAGAATACAGCAGCCCCAGCATTTT. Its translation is CASSDRIQQPQHF.

CDR3 in DNA: TGTGCCAGCAGCAAGCGCTCAACTAATGAAAAACTGTTTTTT. Translation: CASSKRSTNEKLFF. The chain combines TRBV7-9 with TRBJ1-4; D gene unclear. V dropped 5 bases and J dropped 0 bases, with 7 bases sitting between them. Germline lookup yields CDR1 SEHNR and CDR2 FQNEAQ (reference sequence). The CDR3 loop spans 14 amino acids.

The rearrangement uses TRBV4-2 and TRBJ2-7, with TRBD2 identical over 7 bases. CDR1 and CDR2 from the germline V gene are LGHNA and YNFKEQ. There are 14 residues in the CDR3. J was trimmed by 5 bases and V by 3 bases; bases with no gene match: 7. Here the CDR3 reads CASSQGGQVHEQYF. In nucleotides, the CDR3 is TGTGCCAGCAGCCAGGGAGGGCAGGTCCACGAGCAGTACTTC.

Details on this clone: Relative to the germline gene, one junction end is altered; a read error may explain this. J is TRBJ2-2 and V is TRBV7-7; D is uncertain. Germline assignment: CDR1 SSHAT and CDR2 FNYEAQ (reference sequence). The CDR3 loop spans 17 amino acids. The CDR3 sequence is CASSPYPRVRNTGELFF. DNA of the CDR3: TGTGCTAGCAGCCCGTACCCACGGGTTAGGAACACCGGGGAGCTGTTTTTT.

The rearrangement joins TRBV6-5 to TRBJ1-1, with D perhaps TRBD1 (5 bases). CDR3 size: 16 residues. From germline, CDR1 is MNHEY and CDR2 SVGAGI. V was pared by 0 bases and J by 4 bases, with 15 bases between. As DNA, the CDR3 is TGTGCCAGCAGTTACTCTTCGGCGGCCGGGGGCACTGAAGCTTTCTTT. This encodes CASSYSSAAGGTEAFF.

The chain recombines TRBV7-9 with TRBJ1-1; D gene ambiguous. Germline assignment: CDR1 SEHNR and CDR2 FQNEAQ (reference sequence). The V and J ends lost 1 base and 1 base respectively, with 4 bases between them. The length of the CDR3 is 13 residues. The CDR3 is CASSLDSNTEAFF. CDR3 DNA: TGTGCCAGCAGCTTAGACTCGAACACTGAAGCTTTCTTT. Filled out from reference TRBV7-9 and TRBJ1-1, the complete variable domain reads DTGVSQNPRHKITKRGQNVTFRCDPISEHNRLYWYRQTLGQGPEFLTYFQNEAQLEKSRLLSDRFSAERPKGSFSTLEIQRTEQGDSAMYLCASSLDSNTEAFFGQGTRLTVV.

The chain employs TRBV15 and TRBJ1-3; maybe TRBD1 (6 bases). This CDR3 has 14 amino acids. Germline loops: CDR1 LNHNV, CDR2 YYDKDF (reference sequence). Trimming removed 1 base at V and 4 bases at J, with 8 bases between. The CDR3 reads CATSRAGAGNTIYF. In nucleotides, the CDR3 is TGTGCCACCAGCAGAGCAGGGGCCGGAAACACCATATATTTT.

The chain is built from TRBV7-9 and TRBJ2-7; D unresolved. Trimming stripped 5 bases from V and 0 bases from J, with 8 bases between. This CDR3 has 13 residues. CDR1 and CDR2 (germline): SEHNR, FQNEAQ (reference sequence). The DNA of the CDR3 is TGTGCCAGCAGCCCAGAAAGCTCCTACGAGCAGTACTTC. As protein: CASSPESSYEQYF.

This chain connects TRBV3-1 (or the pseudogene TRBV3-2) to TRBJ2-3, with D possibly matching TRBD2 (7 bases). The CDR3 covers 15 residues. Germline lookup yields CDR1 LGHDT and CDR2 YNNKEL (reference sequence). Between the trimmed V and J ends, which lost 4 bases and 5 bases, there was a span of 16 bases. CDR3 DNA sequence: TGTGCCAGCAGCCCGCAGGGGCTAGCGGTAGATACGCAGTATTTT. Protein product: CASSPQGLAVDTQYF.

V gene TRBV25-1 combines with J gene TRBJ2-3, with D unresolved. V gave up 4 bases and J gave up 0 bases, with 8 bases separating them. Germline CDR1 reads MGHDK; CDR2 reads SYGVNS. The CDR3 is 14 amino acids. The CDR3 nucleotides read TGTGCCAGCAGTGCTTTGCGGAGCACAGATACGCAGTATTTT. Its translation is CASSALRSTDTQYF.

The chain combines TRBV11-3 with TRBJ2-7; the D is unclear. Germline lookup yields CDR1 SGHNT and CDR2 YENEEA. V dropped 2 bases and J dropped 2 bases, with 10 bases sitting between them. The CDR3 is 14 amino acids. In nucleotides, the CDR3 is TGTGCCAGCAGCTTAAGTCAGGTAGCCTACGAGCAGTACTTC. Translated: CASSLSQVAYEQYF. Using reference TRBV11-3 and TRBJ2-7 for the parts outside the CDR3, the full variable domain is EAGVVQSPRYKIIEKKQPVAFWCNPISGHNTLYWYLQNLGQGPELLIRYENEEAVDDSQLPKDRFSAERLKGVDSTLKIQPAELGDSAVYLCASSLSQVAYEQYFGPGTRLTVT.

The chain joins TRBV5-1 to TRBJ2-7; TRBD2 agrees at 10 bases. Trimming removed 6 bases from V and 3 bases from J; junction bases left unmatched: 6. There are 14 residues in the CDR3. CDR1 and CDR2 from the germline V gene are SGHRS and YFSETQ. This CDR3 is CASNLVAGGYEQYF. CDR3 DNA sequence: TGCGCCAGCAATTTGGTAGCGGGGGGCTACGAGCAGTACTTC.

CDR3 nucleotide sequence: TGTGCCACCCGACTAGCGGCACTAACAATCCAAGAGACCCAGTACTTC. Protein sequence: CATRLAALTIQETQYF. The chain couples TRBV21-1 to TRBJ2-5; the table's D call, TRBD2, was not checked against the DNA. TRBV21-1 is noted as a pseudogene. The CDR3 length is 16 residues.

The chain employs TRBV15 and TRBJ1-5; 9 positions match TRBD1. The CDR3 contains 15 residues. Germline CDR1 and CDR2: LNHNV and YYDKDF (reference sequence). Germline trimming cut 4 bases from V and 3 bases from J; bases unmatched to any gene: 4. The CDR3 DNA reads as TGTGCCACCAGCACCGGACAGGGGAACAATCAGCCCCAGCATTTT. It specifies CATSTGQGNNQPQHF.